The next 25 T cell receptor beta chains were all read from a single sample in a study of T cells after yellow fever vaccination. Each CDR3 protein gets one entry after TCRdb re-called the 5' RACE reads with MiXCR. Found here are a few hundred thousand distinct CDR3 sequences, about 8.3% of them singletons; the top ten hold approximately 16%. Sequencing was performed on PBMCs, taken about 49 days after the first yellow fever vaccination. The receptors originated from a man aged 18 to 30 who received the YFV17D yellow fever vaccine.

In this sample, this clonotype turned up many times. V usage is TRBV5-1 and J usage is TRBJ1-4, with D hard to call. From germline, CDR1 is SGHRS and CDR2 YFSETQ. The CDR3 runs to 16 residues. Trimming took off 4 bases at V and 7 bases at J, with 20 bases between the two ends. As DNA, the CDR3 is TGCGCCAGCAGCCGTACTGGTCCCGGCGAAGGTGAAAAACTGTTTTTT. Translation gives CASSRTGPGEGEKLFF.

Only a few counts were recorded for this clonotype. This rearrangement joins TRBV20-1 to TRBJ1-3; 8 positions agree with TRBD1. Germline loops: CDR1 DFQATT, CDR2 SNEGSKA (reference sequence). The CDR3 is 16 residues long. With 0 bases clipped from V and 2 bases from J, the junction kept 6 bases outside the gene matches. CDR3 in amino acids: CSARDPLTGAGNTIYF. The CDR3 DNA sequence: TGCAGTGCTAGAGACCCCCTGACAGGGGCTGGAAACACCATATATTTT.

This clonotype has a handful of counts. As DNA, the CDR3 is TGTGCCAGCAGCTCCGTTGGTGGGGGGGCCTTCGAGCAGTACTTC. It encodes CASSSVGGGAFEQYF. This chain joins TRBV7-2 and TRBJ2-7; D might be TRBD2 (7 bases). Trimming took 4 bases from V and 6 from J, leaving 19 bases between them. Germline V lookup: CDR1 SGHTA, CDR2 FQGNSA. This CDR3 has 15 amino acids.

This chain uses TRBV25-1 with TRBJ1-5; perhaps TRBD1 as D (6 bases). The V and J ends lost 0 bases and 4 bases respectively, with 13 bases between them. The CDR3 contains 16 residues. Germline V CDR1 and CDR2: MGHDK, SYGVNS. The CDR3 bases are TGTGCCAGCAGTGAATACGGCAGGGGATATAATCAGCCCCAGCATTTT. Translated: CASSEYGRGYNQPQHF.

This clonotype was counted only a few times. The rearrangement uses TRBV7-6 and TRBJ2-3, with 8 bases identical to TRBD2. This CDR3 is 18 amino acids long. Per germline, CDR1 SGHVS and CDR2 FNYEAQ. V lost 3 bases and J lost 1; bases outside the gene matches: 12. The CDR3 reads CASSLGLVSLPGTDTQYF. For the CDR3, the DNA is TGTGCCAGCAGCTTGGGACTAGTGTCCCTACCGGGCACAGATACGCAGTATTTT.

The sample holds many counts of this clonotype. This chain joins TRBV15 and TRBJ2-7; TRBD2 is a possible D gene (5 bases). The germline V gene encodes CDR1 LNHNV and CDR2 YYDKDF (reference sequence). V dropped 4 bases and J dropped 0 bases, with 13 bases sitting between them. This CDR3 comprises 15 residues. This chain's CDR3 is CATSTGDGNSYEQYF. CDR3 bases: TGTGCCACCAGCACAGGCGACGGGAACTCCTACGAGCAGTACTTC.

The V gene is TRBV7-2, the J gene TRBJ1-5; D is uncertain. Germline assignment: CDR1 SGHTA and CDR2 FQGNSA. The CDR3 extends over 14 amino acids. V dropped 4 bases and J dropped 5 bases, with 12 bases sitting between them. The CDR3 region is CASSSVYEDQPQHF. CDR3 in DNA: TGTGCCAGCAGCTCGGTCTATGAAGATCAGCCCCAGCATTTT.

This clonotype has ten or more counts. The CDR3 DNA sequence: TGTGCCAGCAGTCCTGGCCGGGAAATCCACAATGAGCAGTTCTTC. Its protein is CASSPGREIHNEQFF. This chain joins TRBV6-2 or TRBV6-3 and TRBJ2-1; D may be TRBD2 (5 bases). The CDR3 is 15 residues long. The germline V gene has CDR1 MNHEY and CDR2 SVGEGT. Trimming took off 5 bases at V and 5 bases at J, with 16 bases between the two ends.

This clonotype was seen only a few times. V gene TRBV3-1 combines with J gene TRBJ2-1; TRBD2 agrees at 8 bases. Per germline, CDR1 LGHDT and CDR2 YNNKEL (reference sequence). The CDR3 contains 11 residues. V lost 4 bases, J lost 16 bases, and 6 bases stayed unmatched. Here the CDR3 reads CASSLGGAIFF. DNA of the CDR3: TGTGCCAGCAGCCTCGGGGGGGCAATTTTCTTC.

This clonotype was counted between two and nine times. The chain uses TRBV20-1 and TRBJ1-5; the D gene is possibly TRBD1 (5 bases). The CDR3 extends over 12 amino acids. Germline CDR1 is DFQATT and CDR2 is SNEGSKA (reference sequence). Trimming stripped 6 bases from V and 12 bases from J, with 18 bases between. The CDR3 protein is CSARGQNPSQHF. The CDR3 DNA is TGCAGTGCCCGCGGACAAAATCCCAGCCAGCATTTT.

This clonotype was recorded at least ten times. The chain uses TRBV7-2 and TRBJ2-5, with D possibly being TRBD1 (5 bases). Germline CDR1 is SGHTA and CDR2 is FQGNSA. The CDR3 sequence is 14 residues long. Deletions cut 5 bases from V and 4 bases from J, with 14 bases between. The CDR3 coding sequence is TGTGCCAGCAGCCGGCAGGGCCAGGGAGAGACCCAGTACTTC. This codes for CASSRQGQGETQYF.

This clonotype has just a few counts. This CDR3 reads CASSSPGAGQETQYF. In DNA, the CDR3 is TGCGCCAGCAGCTCGCCAGGGGCGGGCCAAGAGACCCAGTACTTC. The chain employs TRBV5-1 and TRBJ2-5, with a possible D match to TRBD1 (6 bases). V was clipped by 3 bases and J by 1 base, with 13 bases between them. The CDR3 runs 15 residues. Germline lookup yields CDR1 SGHRS and CDR2 YFSETQ.

V is TRBV29-1 and J is TRBJ1-2; D not resolved. This CDR3 has 15 amino acids. Between the trimmed V and J ends, which lost 3 bases and 2 bases, there was a span of 16 bases. Germline V gene sequence: CDR1 SQVTM, CDR2 ANQGSEA. CDR3 in DNA: TGCAGCGTTGATGATCCCCCATTCCCCAACTATGGCTACACCTTC. Translated, it gives CSVDDPPFPNYGYTF.

This clonotype has at least ten counts. This chain joins TRBV25-1 and TRBJ2-2; TRBD2 agrees at 11 bases. This CDR3 has 15 residues. Trimming took 5 bases from V and 6 from J; bases not matched to a gene: 5. Germline V gene lookup returns CDR1 MGHDK and CDR2 SYGVNS. In DNA, the CDR3 is TGTGCCAGCAGTTTTAGCGGGGGGGCGCCCGGGGAGCTGTTTTTT. Protein product: CASSFSGGAPGELFF. Combining the CDR3 with reference TRBV25-1 and TRBJ2-2 gives the whole variable domain EADIYQTPRYLVIGTGKKITLECSQTMGHDKMYWYQQDPGMELHLIHYSYGVNSTEKGDLSSESTVSRIRTEHFPLTLESARPSHTSQYLCASSFSGGAPGELFFGEGSRLTVL.

This clonotype appeared a few times. The chain couples TRBV5-1 to TRBJ2-3; TRBD2 agrees at 11 bases. Germline values: CDR1 SGHRS, CDR2 YFSETQ. This CDR3 is 15 amino acids long. Trimming cost V 0 bases and J 6 bases; bases outside gene matches: 3. The CDR3 is CASSLGLAGYDTQYF. For the CDR3, the DNA is TGCGCCAGCAGCTTGGGACTAGCGGGGTACGATACGCAGTATTTT.

The genes are TRBV7-6 and TRBJ2-5; 9 bases align to TRBD1. Trimming at V came to 5 bases and at J to 5 bases, leaving 9 bases not matched to a gene. The V gene's germline CDR1 is SGHVS and CDR2 FNYEAQ. The CDR3 sequence is 15 residues long. The CDR3 protein is CASSLLQGAVETQYF. CDR3 nucleotides: TGTGCCAGCAGCCTACTACAGGGGGCGGTTGAGACCCAGTACTTC.

The chain combines TRBV7-9 with TRBJ1-1, with 7 bases lining up with TRBD1. J lost 3 bases, V lost 2 bases, and 3 bases had no gene match. The CDR3 runs 14 residues. Germline CDR1 SEHNR, CDR2 FQNEAQ (reference sequence). The CDR3 bases are TGTGCCAGCAGCTTATTTGACAGGGACACTGAAGCTTTCTTT. Translating it yields CASSLFDRDTEAFF. Supplemented by reference TRBV7-9 and TRBJ1-1, the full variable domain reads DTGVSQNPRHKITKRGQNVTFRCDPISEHNRLYWYRQTLGQGPEFLTYFQNEAQLEKSRLLSDRFSAERPKGSFSTLEIQRTEQGDSAMYLCASSLFDRDTEAFFGQGTRLTVV.

This clonotype was counted between two and nine times. The CDR3 reads CSASPANYGYTF. The CDR3 DNA reads TGCAGTGCTTCTCCCGCTAACTATGGCTACACCTTC. The chain recombines TRBV20-1 with TRBJ1-2, with no clear D. Germline assignment: CDR1 DFQATT and CDR2 SNEGSKA (reference sequence). The CDR3 sequence is 12 residues long. The V end was cut by 5 bases, the J end by 0 bases, with 7 bases between.

This clonotype was seen more than once but under ten times. The chain has TRBV12-3 or TRBV12-4 and TRBJ2-7, with D possibly TRBD2 on 6 matching bases. V was trimmed by 1 base and J by 4 bases, leaving 14 bases between them. CDR3 length: 15 residues. CDR3 loop: CASSLEAGGGYEQYV. The CDR3 DNA reads TGTGCCAGCAGTTTAGAGGCCGGGGGTGGGTACGAGCAGTACGTC.

This clonotype was seen a few times. CDR3 in amino acids: CSVVRGIRTEAFF. The CDR3 nucleotides are TGCAGCGTTGTTAGGGGGATAAGAACTGAAGCTTTCTTT. The gene calls are TRBV29-1 and TRBJ1-1; perhaps TRBD1 as D (6 bases). This CDR3 region has 13 residues. Trimming stripped 4 bases from V and 5 bases from J, with 14 bases between. Germline CDR1 SQVTM, CDR2 ANQGSEA.

This clonotype was recorded at least ten times. The chain carries TRBV7-6 and TRBJ1-2; tentative D call: TRBD1 (5 bases). Trimming took off 1 base at V and 4 bases at J, with 7 bases between the two ends. The CDR3 has 13 residues. The V gene's germline CDR1 is SGHVS and CDR2 FNYEAQ. CDR3: CASSLGGSYGYTF. In DNA form, the CDR3 reads TGTGCCAGCAGCTTAGGGGGGAGCTATGGCTACACCTTC.

This clonotype appeared a few times. The chain uses TRBV7-2 and TRBJ2-1; D call uncertain. V lost 1 base and J 5 bases, leaving 9 bases between the germline ends. This CDR3 comprises 14 residues. Germline V gene sequence: CDR1 SGHTA, CDR2 FQGNSA. CDR3 in amino acids: CASSLGFLDNEQFF. Written as DNA, the CDR3 is TGTGCCAGCAGCTTAGGTTTCTTGGACAATGAGCAGTTCTTC.

In its sample, this clonotype was seen many times. The rearrangement links TRBV7-2 to TRBJ2-1; 9 bases fit TRBD2. The CDR3 contains 16 residues. V shed 1 base, J shed 4 bases, and the junction held 5 bases outside the gene matches. Germline CDR1 and CDR2: SGHTA and FQGNSA. In DNA, the CDR3 is TGTGCCAGCAGCTTAGTAGCGGGGGCGGGATACAATGAGCAGTTCTTC. It translates to CASSLVAGAGYNEQFF.

The V and J genes are TRBV7-2 and TRBJ2-3, with TRBD2 as a possible D gene (6 bases). There are 14 residues in the CDR3. V lost 5 bases and J 5 bases, leaving 14 bases between the germline ends. Looked up from germline, CDR1 is SGHTA and CDR2 is FQGNSA. For the CDR3, the DNA is TGTGCCAGCAGCGTCCGATATAGCGGAGATACGCAGTATTTT. It specifies CASSVRYSGDTQYF.

V usage is TRBV10-3 and J usage is TRBJ2-3; D may be TRBD1 (5 bases). The V and J ends lost 10 bases and 0 bases respectively, with 11 bases between them. The CDR3 is 13 amino acids. Germline loops: CDR1 ENHRY, CDR2 SYGVKD. The CDR3 sequence: CATTETSTDTQYF. The CDR3 nucleotides are TGTGCCACGACAGAGACTAGCACAGATACGCAGTATTTT.